This T cell receptor (beta chain) was sequenced during a study of blood T cell repertoires in COVID-19. The wider study: T cells, B-cell-depleted T cells, or PBMCs provided the cDNA or gDNA that served as material.

During active infection, Seattle patients enrolled and were then monitored through disease. In the source study's methods: How many nucleated cells were present was estimated from reference gene primer amplification. Here immunoSEQ multiplex PCR was the method, and the copy in TCRdb shows in-frame clones only, minus some. D and trimming were read from the DNA, whereas the V and J calls and clone size are those reported in that table. There are 250,000 or so clones in the sample; 85% to 90% occur only once, and about 2.1% lies in the top ten. Germline CDR1 and CDR2: MNHEY and SVGAGI. The CDR3 covers 14 residues. V lost 3 bases to trimming and J lost 4 bases, with 12 bases between them.

Sequencing was done on a sample of peripheral blood. The chain carries TRBV6-5 and TRBJ2-5, with D possibly matching TRBD1 (5 bases). This clonotype was obtained from a woman aged 55-70 years with COVID-19, enrolled during active disease. CDR3 loop: CASSYSGSGETQYF. The CDR3, as DNA: TGTGCCAGCAGTTATTCAGGGTCCGGAGAGACCCAGTACTTC.